The 32 T cell receptor beta chains in this list originate from one sample, sequenced in a study of a mutant IDH1 vaccine in newly diagnosed glioma. These receptors have no known antigen. Time point specified: week 11, during vaccination. The vaccine gave 300 ug of a 20-mer mutant IDH1 peptide subcutaneously per dose. Using immunoSEQ multiplex PCR, the repertoire was profiled, and TCRdb retains in-frame clones only, with some absent. There are about 110,000 clones in the sample; 85% to 90% occur only once, and 0.55% to 0.7% lies in the top ten. The starting material was PBMCs, obtained from a glioma patient whose treatment included an IDH1 peptide vaccine. All receptors come from a woman in her fifties or sixties with glioma.

This chain links TRBV28 with TRBJ1-5; 10 nucleotides agree with TRBD1. Germline V gene lookup returns CDR1 MDHEN and CDR2 SYDVKM. With V trimmed by 6 bases and J by 2 bases, 10 bases remained unmatched. The CDR3 has 17 residues. The CDR3 region has the DNA TGTGCCAGCAGCCCTGGGACAGGGGTGTGGGGCAATCAGCCCCAGCATTTT. Protein sequence: CASSPGTGVWGNQPQHF.

The J gene is TRBJ1-2, the V gene TRBV14; 9 bases are a match to TRBD1. The CDR3 covers 15 residues. The junction had 8 bases not matched to a gene; V was cut back by 4 bases and J by 5 bases. Germline-derived CDR1 and CDR2 are SGHDN and FVKESK. The CDR3 region has the DNA TGTGCCAGCAGCCCGGCGACAGGGGGAGTTTATGGCTACACCTTC. This gives the protein CASSPATGGVYGYTF.

The J gene is TRBJ1-5, the V gene TRBV28; a possible D gene is TRBD1 (6 bases). V lost 7 bases, J lost 5 bases, and 18 bases lay in between. Germline assignment: CDR1 MDHEN and CDR2 SYDVKM. The CDR3 runs 15 residues. The CDR3 nucleotides are TGTGCCAGCACCCTGCCAGGGGCTCGGGATCAGCCCCAGCATTTT. It codes for CASTLPGARDQPQHF.

This rearrangement joins TRBV29-1 to TRBJ2-7; D may be TRBD1 (6 bases). CDR1 SQVTM and CDR2 ANQGSEA come from the germline V gene. This CDR3 region has 12 residues. V was shortened by 7 bases and J by 1 base, with 11 bases between the two germline ends. CDR3 in amino acids: CSATGQSYEQYF. The DNA for the CDR3 is TGCAGCGCCACCGGACAGTCCTACGAGCAGTACTTC.

The gene calls are TRBV6-5 and TRBJ2-7; 9 bases line up with TRBD1. Trimming cost V 6 bases and J 2 bases; bases outside gene matches: 8. Germline assignment: CDR1 MNHEY and CDR2 SVGAGI. This CDR3 comprises 15 residues. The CDR3 reads CASRPRDRAPYEQYF. The CDR3 DNA sequence: TGTGCCAGCAGACCCCGGGACAGGGCCCCCTACGAGCAGTACTTC.

This chain joins TRBV9 and TRBJ1-3, with D uncertain. This CDR3 comprises 15 residues. Germline V gives CDR1 SGDLS, CDR2 YYNGEE. The ends were cut back, 4 bases at V and 0 bases at J, with 11 bases in the middle. CDR3 amino acids: CASSTKISSGNTIYF. In DNA form, the CDR3 reads TGTGCCAGCAGCACAAAAATTAGCTCTGGAAACACCATATATTTT.

The chain uses TRBV19 and TRBJ2-5, with 10 bases lining up with TRBD1. The trim removed 3 bases at V and 5 bases at J, leaving 6 bases unmatched. The CDR3 has 15 amino acids. Germline V gene sequence: CDR1 LNHDA, CDR2 SQIVND (reference sequence). CDR3: CASSMTGGVLETQYF. For the CDR3, the DNA is TGTGCCAGTAGTATGACAGGGGGCGTTCTCGAGACCCAGTACTTC.

This sequence joins TRBV7-8 and TRBJ1-1, with D possibly being TRBD1 (5 bases). Germline-derived CDR1 and CDR2 are SGHVS and FQNEAQ. The CDR3 is 15 amino acids. Trimming left V 5 bases short and J 0 bases short, with 13 bases between. The CDR3 DNA is TGTGCCAGCAGCGCCCCAACAGGTATGAACACTGAAGCTTTCTTT. It is translated as CASSAPTGMNTEAFF.

This sequence joins TRBV4-1 and TRBJ2-2, with TRBD1 matching 8 bases. V was clipped by 4 bases and J by 5 bases; unmatched bases: 3. The CDR3 runs 14 residues. CDR1 is MGHRA, CDR2 YSYEKL, per germline. The chain's CDR3 is CASSPGQVTGELFF. Here the CDR3 DNA reads TGCGCCAGCAGCCCGGGACAGGTAACCGGGGAGCTGTTTTTT.

The chain has TRBV27 and TRBJ2-1; 7 bases are a match to TRBD1. Trimming took 4 bases from V and 0 from J; bases not matched to a gene: 9. Germline V gene sequence: CDR1 MNHEY, CDR2 SMNVEV (reference sequence). The CDR3 is 17 amino acids. The CDR3 nucleotides are TGTGCCAGCAGTTCCCCACAGGGGAGCTACTCCTACAATGAGCAGTTCTTC. Protein product: CASSSPQGSYSYNEQFF.

The V gene is TRBV9, the J gene TRBJ1-3; D is perhaps TRBD1 (5 bases). Per the germline V gene, CDR1 is SGDLS and CDR2 is YYNGEE. The CDR3 is 16 amino acids. V dropped 3 bases and J dropped 0 bases, with 13 bases sitting between them. The CDR3 sequence is CASSETSGFSGNTIYF. In nucleotides, the CDR3 is TGTGCCAGCAGCGAGACTTCAGGGTTCTCTGGAAACACCATATATTTT.

In its sample, this clone was seen once. The chain is built from TRBV7-8 and TRBJ2-7; 13 bases match TRBD2. This CDR3 has 19 amino acids. Looked up from germline, CDR1 is SGHVS and CDR2 is FQNEAQ. After removal of 4 bases from V and 1 base from J, the junction contained 13 bases not matched to a gene. Here the CDR3 reads CASSSRLAGGLRVSYEQYF. As DNA, the CDR3 is TGTGCCAGCAGCTCCCGACTAGCGGGAGGCCTGAGGGTGTCCTACGAGCAGTACTTC.

The chain joins TRBV5-1 to TRBJ2-5, with 9 positions matching TRBD2. The tail of the sequence fits TRBJ2-7 better, so the J call may be wrong. The CDR3 length is 14 residues. Germline V gene lookup returns CDR1 SGHRS and CDR2 YFSETQ. CDR3 in DNA: TGCGCCAGCAGCTTATTAGCGGGGGCCTCCGAGCAGTACTTC. Protein sequence: CASSLLAGASEQYF.

The J gene is TRBJ2-7, the V gene TRBV10-3; D perhaps matches TRBD1 (6 bases). Germline CDR1 reads ENHRY; CDR2 reads SYGVKD. The CDR3 has 14 amino acids. V lost 4 bases to trimming and J lost 3 bases, with 13 bases between them. CDR3 sequence reads: CAISGGTTIYEQYF. CDR3 DNA: TGTGCCATCAGTGGAGGGACAACGATCTACGAGCAGTACTTC.

This clone was observed a handful of times. The chain has TRBV11-2 and TRBJ2-1, with D tentatively TRBD1 (5 bases). V lost 5 bases and J lost 2, with 16 bases in between. Germline V lookup: CDR1 SGHAT, CDR2 FQNNGV. The CDR3 runs to 16 residues. The DNA of the CDR3 is TGTGCCAGCAGCGAAGGGGTCTATCCCCCCTACAATGAGCAGTTCTTC. This codes for CASSEGVYPPYNEQFF. The full variable domain, completed using reference TRBV11-2 and TRBJ2-1, is EAGVAQSPRYKIIEKRQSVAFWCNPISGHATLYWYQQILGQGPKLLIQFQNNGVVDDSQLPKDRFSAERLKGVDSTLKIQPAKLEDSAVYLCASSEGVYPPYNEQFFGPGTRLTVL.

The rearrangement joins TRBV4-1 to TRBJ2-1; D may be TRBD2 (6 bases). CDR1 is MGHRA, CDR2 YSYEKL, per germline. V was pared by 2 bases and J by 10 bases, with 18 bases between. This CDR3 has 15 residues. The CDR3 sequence: CASSQPRDSSREQFF. In DNA, the CDR3 is TGCGCCAGCAGCCAACCCCGGGACTCCAGTAGGGAGCAGTTCTTC.

The rearrangement joins TRBV29-1 to TRBJ2-5; 7 positions match TRBD1. The last part of the DNA fits TRBJ2-7 better; the J call may be wrong. The germline V gene has CDR1 SQVTM and CDR2 ANQGSEA. This CDR3 spans 12 amino acids. The CDR3 nucleotides are TGCAGCGTTGGACAGGGAGCCTACGAGCAGTACTTC. It specifies CSVGQGAYEQYF.

The chain carries TRBV28 and TRBJ1-1; D is possibly TRBD1 (6 bases). V was clipped by 6 bases and J by 10 bases, with 21 bases between them. CDR1 is MDHEN, CDR2 SYDVKM, per germline. The CDR3 runs 14 residues. The CDR3 loop is CASRTRDILVGAFF. As DNA, the CDR3 is TGTGCCAGCAGAACTCGGGACATCCTGGTGGGAGCTTTCTTT.

The chain combines TRBV5-1 with TRBJ2-5, with D perhaps matching TRBD1 (5 bases). The CDR3 totals 14 residues. The germline gives CDR1 SGHRS, CDR2 YFSETQ. V lost 2 bases, J lost 1 base, and 9 bases lay in between. For the CDR3, the DNA is TGCGCCAGCAGCTTTGACAGAACCCAAGAGACCCAGTACTTC. As protein: CASSFDRTQETQYF.

The chain uses TRBV27 and TRBJ2-1, with TRBD2 matching over 7 bases. Trimming took 3 bases from V and 4 from J; bases not matched to a gene: 3. The CDR3 is made up of 14 amino acids. Germline-derived CDR1 and CDR2 are MNHEY and SMNVEV (reference sequence). The CDR3 is CASSFSGFYNEQFF. CDR3 nucleotides: TGTGCCAGCAGTTTTAGCGGGTTTTACAATGAGCAGTTCTTC.

This chain joins TRBV5-1 and TRBJ2-3, with D hard to call. Trimming took 2 bases from V and 1 from J, leaving 8 bases between them. The CDR3 is made up of 14 amino acids. Germline V gene lookup returns CDR1 SGHRS and CDR2 YFSETQ. The CDR3 nucleotides read TGCGCCAGCAGCTTTGGCAGAGGCACAGATACGCAGTATTTT. Protein: CASSFGRGTDTQYF.

The chain combines TRBV28 with TRBJ2-7, with D possibly matching TRBD2 (7 bases). This CDR3 has 17 residues. The V end was cut by 6 bases, the J end by 6 bases, with 27 bases between. CDR1 and CDR2 (germline): MDHEN, SYDVKM. The CDR3 loop is CASRSWGRLAALSEQYF. The CDR3 DNA reads as TGTGCCAGCAGGTCGTGGGGGCGGCTAGCGGCCCTAAGCGAGCAGTACTTC. Variable domain in full (rest from reference TRBV28 and TRBJ2-7): DVKVTQSSRYLVKRTGEKVFLECVQDMDHENMFWYRQDPGLGLRLIYFSYDVKMKEKGDIPEGYSVSREKKERFSLILESASTNQTSMYLCASRSWGRLAALSEQYFGPGTRLTVT.

The chain links TRBV14 to TRBJ1-5; D is unclear. Trimming took 0 bases from V and 2 from J, leaving 11 bases between them. Germline CDR1 SGHDN, CDR2 FVKESK. This CDR3 is 16 amino acids long. The CDR3 DNA sequence: TGTGCCAGCAGCCAAGATCGGTCCGGGGGCAATCAGCCCCAGCATTTT. It yields the protein CASSQDRSGGNQPQHF.

J is TRBJ1-2 and V is TRBV28; TRBD1 matches at 7 bases. CDR3 size: 14 residues. Unmatched junction bases numbered 10, after V lost 10 bases and J lost 2 bases. Germline loops: CDR1 MDHEN, CDR2 SYDVKM. CDR3: CATDRANTNYGYTF. In DNA, the CDR3 is TGTGCCACTGACAGGGCCAACACCAACTATGGCTACACCTTC.

The rearrangement uses TRBV2 and TRBJ1-2; TRBD1 aligns across 9 bases. The CDR3 is made up of 13 amino acids. V shed 4 bases, J shed 8 bases, and the junction held 5 bases outside the gene matches. CDR1 is SNHLY and CDR2 is FYNNEI in the germline V gene. This CDR3 is CASSGQGVRGYTF. CDR3 DNA sequence: TGTGCCAGCAGTGGACAGGGGGTGAGAGGCTACACCTTC.

The chain is built from TRBV5-5 and TRBJ1-1; D unresolved. Trimming shortened V by 1 base and J by 10 bases, and 20 bases separated the two germline ends. This CDR3 spans 15 amino acids. Germline V gene lookup returns CDR1 SGHKS and CDR2 YYEKEE (reference sequence). CDR3 coding DNA: TGTGCCAGCAGCTTGACGTCTAGTGGCTCTAGTACAGCTTTCTTT. Protein product: CASSLTSSGSSTAFF.

V is TRBV2 and J is TRBJ2-6, with unresolved D. This CDR3 spans 14 amino acids. V was trimmed by 7 bases and J by 4 bases, leaving 11 bases between them. Germline V gives CDR1 SNHLY, CDR2 FYNNEI. CDR3 amino acids: CASIPLPGANVLTF. CDR3 sequence (DNA): TGTGCCAGCATCCCCCTACCCGGGGCCAACGTCCTGACTTTC.

V and J are TRBV10-3 and TRBJ1-3; 8 bases match TRBD1. Germline V CDR1 and CDR2: ENHRY, SYGVKD. CDR3 size: 14 residues. V lost 6 bases, J lost 7 bases, and 8 bases stayed unmatched. The CDR3 here is CAIRGQGRGNTIYF. The CDR3 region has the DNA TGTGCCATCAGAGGACAGGGTAGGGGTAACACCATATATTTT.

V gene TRBV10-3 combines with J gene TRBJ2-7; D tentatively fits TRBD1 or TRBD2 (6 bases each). Per germline, CDR1 ENHRY and CDR2 SYGVKD. The V and J ends lost 2 bases and 1 base respectively, with 12 bases between them. The CDR3 length is 15 residues. The CDR3 loop reads CAISEGGQGSYEQYF. In DNA, the CDR3 is TGTGCCATCAGTGAGGGGGGGCAGGGATCCTACGAGCAGTACTTC.

The V and J genes are TRBV9 and TRBJ1-2; 9 bases match TRBD1. The CDR3 consists of 17 residues. The germline V gene encodes CDR1 SGDLS and CDR2 YYNGEE. The V segment lost 4 bases and the J segment 6 bases; nucleotides outside the gene matches: 16. The CDR3 DNA reads TGTGCCAGCAGCATAAGTAGTGTGGGGGGGACAGGGCATGGCTACACCTTC. Translated: CASSISSVGGTGHGYTF.

This clone was seen just once. For the CDR3, the DNA is TGTGCCAGCAGCCGCGTCCGATCCTACGATACGCAGTATTTT. Translation gives CASSRVRSYDTQYF. The chain links TRBV14 to TRBJ2-3; no clear D gene. The CDR3 has 14 amino acids. Trimming took 4 bases from V and 6 from J, leaving 14 bases between them. Germline CDR1 SGHDN, CDR2 FVKESK.

The chain has TRBV10-2 and TRBJ2-7; D remains unclear. This CDR3 has 12 amino acids. Trimming left V 7 bases short and J 3 bases short, with 10 bases between. Germline V lookup: CDR1 WSHSY, CDR2 SAAADI. CDR3: CASMSSFYEQYF. CDR3 bases: TGCGCCAGCATGTCCAGCTTCTACGAGCAGTACTTC.